This T cell receptor (beta chain) was identified during a study of PD-1 blockade in mismatch repair-deficient tumors. Profiling relied on immunoSEQ multiplex PCR, and the TCRdb table lists in-frame clones only, not all of them. The sample contains about 39,000 clones, roughly 83% of which appear only once. The trim removed 4 bases at V and 4 bases at J, leaving 3 bases unmatched. Germline CDR1 and CDR2: SGHNT and YYREEE (reference sequence). The length of the CDR3 is 15 residues. The sample consisted of PBMCs, taken about 40 weeks after starting pembrolizumab. The rearrangement links TRBV5-4 to TRBJ2-1; 12 bases are a match to TRBD2. This sequence was found in an adult with mismatch repair-deficient cancer. The CDR3 is CASSRTSGMYNEQFF. In DNA, the CDR3 is TGTGCCAGCAGCCGGACTAGCGGGATGTACAATGAGCAGTTCTTC.